Listed below are T cell receptor beta chains from one sample, sequenced in a study of Tregs in tolerant kidney transplant recipients. The data were produced by immunoSEQ multiplex PCR, yet TCRdb's version contains in-frame clones alone and is incomplete. The sample consists of about 110,000 clones, around 89% of them appearing once. The sample in question was CD4+ T cells from blood, obtained before the transplant. Source of these receptors: a human donor who received a combined kidney and bone marrow transplant. Each CDR3 is given with its conserved first and last residue. D genes are given only for firm matches. Clone size is not always given. Where it is, it says once, few, many or a class for expanded clones.

cdr3_aa: CASSLYRSGSTDTQFF
cdr3_nt: TGTGCCAGCAGCTTATACCGGAGCGGTAGCACAGATACGCAGTTTTTT
j_call: TRBJ2-3
clone_size: .
d_call: .
v_call: TRBV7-9

cdr3_aa: CSAWTDANTEAFF
cdr3_nt: TGCAGCGCTTGGACAGATGCCAACACTGAAGCTTTCTTT
j_call: TRBJ1-1
clone_size: .
d_call: .
v_call: TRBV29-1

cdr3_aa: CASSDPDRLLTGELFF
cdr3_nt: TGCGCCAGCAGTGATCCAGACAGGCTCCTCACCGGGGAGCTGTTTTTT
j_call: TRBJ2-2
clone_size: .
d_call: .
v_call: TRBV10-1

cdr3_aa: CASSYRPDRANYGYTF
cdr3_nt: TGTGCCAGCAGTTACAGACCGGACAGGGCTAACTATGGCTACACCTTC
j_call: TRBJ1-2
clone_size: .
d_call: TRBD1
v_call: TRBV6-5

cdr3_aa: CSVATGNTEAFF
cdr3_nt: TGCAGCGTTGCGACTGGGAACACTGAAGCTTTCTTT
j_call: TRBJ1-1
clone_size: .
d_call: .
v_call: TRBV29-1

cdr3_aa: CASSTTGGTEAFF
cdr3_nt: TGTGCCAGCTCAACCACAGGGGGCACTGAAGCTTTCTTT
j_call: TRBJ1-1
clone_size: .
d_call: TRBD1
v_call: TRBV18

cdr3_aa: CASRDDRGHLTF
cdr3_nt: TGTGCCAGCAGGGACGACAGGGGCCATCTAACCTTC
j_call: TRBJ1-2
clone_size: .
d_call: TRBD1
v_call: TRBV2

cdr3_aa: CASSSAGGAGNQPQHF
cdr3_nt: TGTGCCAGCAGTTCAGCGGGGGGGGCGGGCAATCAGCCCCAGCATTTT
j_call: TRBJ1-5
clone_size: .
d_call: .
v_call: TRBV28

cdr3_aa: CASSFRTGSGYEQYF
cdr3_nt: TGTGCCAGCAGCTTCAGGACAGGGTCTGGATACGAGCAGTACTTC
j_call: TRBJ2-7
clone_size: .
d_call: TRBD1
v_call: TRBV11-3

cdr3_aa: CASTSGGPGEKLFF
cdr3_nt: TGTGCCAGCACCTCAGGGGGACCGGGAGAAAAACTGTTTTTT
j_call: TRBJ1-4
clone_size: once
d_call: TRBD1
v_call: TRBV5-6

cdr3_aa: CASSGTSGVMETQYF
cdr3_nt: TGTGCCAGCAGCGGGACTAGCGGGGTGATGGAGACCCAGTACTTC
j_call: TRBJ2-5
clone_size: .
d_call: TRBD2
v_call: TRBV9

cdr3_aa: CASKPGQGFEQYF
cdr3_nt: TGTGCCAGCAAACCGGGACAGGGGTTCGAGCAGTACTTC
j_call: TRBJ2-7
clone_size: .
d_call: TRBD1
v_call: TRBV6-5

cdr3_aa: CASSLAGLTKTQYF
cdr3_nt: TGTGCCAGCAGCTTAGCGGGACTAACAAAGACCCAGTACTTC
j_call: TRBJ2-5
clone_size: .
d_call: TRBD2
v_call: TRBV7-2

cdr3_aa: CASSVLAGTSYEQYF
cdr3_nt: TGTGCCAGCAGCGTACTAGCGGGGACCTCCTACGAGCAGTACTTC
j_call: TRBJ2-7
clone_size: .
d_call: TRBD2
v_call: TRBV7-2

cdr3_aa: CASSLGESGGYTF
cdr3_nt: TGCGCCAGCAGCTTGGGAGAGTCTGGTGGCTACACCTTC
j_call: TRBJ1-2
clone_size: few
d_call: .
v_call: TRBV5-1

cdr3_aa: CASTNRVETQYF
cdr3_nt: TGTGCCAGCACCAATCGAGTGGAGACCCAGTACTTC
j_call: TRBJ2-5
clone_size: .
d_call: .
v_call: TRBV6-1

cdr3_aa: CASSQALLMNEAFF
cdr3_nt: TGTGCCAGCAGCCAAGCTCTACTGATGAATGAAGCTTTCTTT
j_call: TRBJ1-1
clone_size: once
d_call: .
v_call: TRBV4-2

cdr3_aa: CASSLRTGQGNYGYTF
cdr3_nt: TGTGCCAGCAGCCTCAGGACGGGACAGGGAAACTATGGCTACACCTTC
j_call: TRBJ1-2
clone_size: .
d_call: TRBD1
v_call: TRBV7-8

cdr3_aa: CASTRAGQGGSEQYF
cdr3_nt: TGTGCCAGCACCCGAGCCGGACAGGGGGGGAGCGAGCAGTACTTC
j_call: TRBJ2-7
clone_size: .
d_call: TRBD1
v_call: TRBV2

cdr3_aa: CASSQGLASYEQYF
cdr3_nt: TGTGCCAGTAGTCAGGGACTAGCCTCCTACGAGCAGTACTTC
j_call: TRBJ2-7
clone_size: .
d_call: TRBD2
v_call: TRBV19

cdr3_aa: CASSIAGHPEETQYF
cdr3_nt: TGTGCCAGTAGTATAGCAGGACACCCAGAAGAGACCCAGTACTTC
j_call: TRBJ2-5
clone_size: .
d_call: .
v_call: TRBV19